This record covers a single T cell receptor (beta chain). Profiled with immunoSEQ multiplex PCR; TCRdb holds only in-frame clones, not every one. The data show roughly 190,000 clones, more than 80% seen once. These data originate in a study of T cell responses to AZD1222 COVID-19 vaccine. The CDR3 is made up of 15 amino acids. Trimming cost V 3 bases and J 1 base, with 12 bases left between them. The V gene's germline CDR1 is MDHEN and CDR2 SYDVKM. This TCR came from an adult in good health. The sequencing used peripheral blood, collected on day 0 of AZD1222 vaccination. The chain recombines TRBV28 with TRBJ1-1; D perhaps matches TRBD1 (6 bases). CDR3 amino acids: CASSLGASGNTEAFF. The CDR3 DNA reads TGTGCCAGCAGTTTGGGGGCAAGTGGGAACACTGAAGCTTTCTTT.